This T cell receptor beta chain came from a study of T cell responses to AZD1222 COVID-19 vaccine. The V and J ends lost 5 bases and 10 bases respectively, with 12 bases between them. The CDR3 has 13 amino acids. Germline V gene sequence: CDR1 LGHDT, CDR2 YNNKEL (reference sequence). Profiling relied on immunoSEQ multiplex PCR, and the TCRdb table lists in-frame clones only, not all of them. The sample lists approximately 100,000 clones, roughly nine tenths seen once, with 1.3% in the top ten. This receptor was taken from an adult in good health. V gene TRBV3-1 (or the pseudogene TRBV3-2) combines with J gene TRBJ1-6; D gene uncertain. The sample here was peripheral blood, taken on day 0 of AZD1222 vaccination. The CDR3 loop is CASSSGPGSPLHF. CDR3 sequence (DNA): TGTGCCAGCAGCTCCGGGCCAGGATCACCCCTCCACTTT.